The present TCR beta chain was sequenced within a study of T-cell memory formation after mild COVID-19. TCRdb passed the 5' RACE reads through MiXCR, listing each CDR3 protein once. This sample yields roughly 200,000 distinct CDR3 sequences, of which 16% are seen a single time; approximately 2.1% belongs to the top ten. This CDR3 comprises 11 residues. Per germline, CDR1 SQVTM and CDR2 ANQGSEA. Trimming removed 4 bases at V and 2 bases at J, with 3 bases between. The specimen was PBMCs or a T cell subset sorted from them (not recorded which). V and J are TRBV29-1 and TRBJ2-1; the D is unclear. The sequence was collected from an adult woman who had mild COVID-19 (a few samples of this study predate the infection). Cell type and time point are not known. CDR3 DNA: TGCAGCGTTGCCCCCTACAATGAGCAGTTCTTC. It specifies CSVAPYNEQFF.